These 15 T cell receptor beta chains originate from one sample sequenced in a study of cytomegalovirus exposure and HLA in healthy donors. PCR involved 60 Vbeta and 13 Jbeta primers. Libraries were prepared by immunoSEQ multiplex PCR; TCRdb keeps only in-frame clonotypes and omits some of them. The sample consists of over 120,000 clones, 80% of them appearing once. Sequenced material: PBMCs. These TCRs come from a man aged 35-49 years in good health and CMV-seronegative.

V gene TRBV19 combines with J gene TRBJ1-5; D remains ambiguous. The CDR3 contains 14 residues. V was cut by 5 bases and J by 5 bases, with 13 bases left in between. CDR1 is LNHDA and CDR2 is SQIVND in the germline V gene (reference sequence). The CDR3 sequence is CASSRVKNDQPQHF. Here the CDR3 DNA reads TGTGCCAGTAGTCGGGTGAAGAATGATCAGCCCCAGCATTTT.

The V gene is TRBV4-3, the J gene TRBJ1-6; D not certain. The CDR3 runs 14 residues. The germline V and J ends were trimmed by 0 bases and 10 bases, with 10 bases remaining between them. Per germline, CDR1 LGHNA and CDR2 YSLEER. CDR3 loop: CASSQDPGISPLHF. Written as DNA, the CDR3 is TGCGCCAGCAGCCAAGATCCGGGGATCTCACCCCTCCACTTT.

This CDR3 reads CATSRDGGSYGYTF. Here the CDR3 DNA reads TGTGCCACCAGCAGAGATGGGGGGAGCTATGGCTACACCTTC. The chain couples TRBV15 to TRBJ1-2; the D gene is possibly TRBD1 (5 bases). Trimming removed 0 bases from V and 4 bases from J, with 9 bases in between. Germline V gene sequence: CDR1 LNHNV, CDR2 YYDKDF (reference sequence). The CDR3 is 14 residues long.

This clone came up once. This chain joins TRBV7-3 and TRBJ1-6; 7 bases agree with TRBD1. V lost 1 base, J lost 10 bases, and 7 bases stayed unmatched. CDR1 SGHTA and CDR2 FQGTGA come from the germline V gene. The CDR3 is 15 amino acids. The CDR3 coding sequence is TGTGCCAGCAGCTTAAGACCGACAGGGAGGTCACCCCTCCACTTT. It specifies CASSLRPTGRSPLHF.

The chain employs TRBV28 and TRBJ1-2; no definite D call. Germline CDR1 and CDR2: MDHEN and SYDVKM. The CDR3 runs 11 residues. The V and J ends lost 3 bases and 4 bases respectively, with 3 bases between them. CDR3: CASSLAYGYTF. For the CDR3, the DNA is TGTGCCAGCAGTTTGGCCTATGGCTACACCTTC.

The chain uses TRBV6-1 and TRBJ1-1; TRBD1 matches 9 bases. From germline, CDR1 is MNHNS and CDR2 SASEGT. The CDR3 is made up of 12 amino acids. V shed 6 bases, J shed 10 bases, and the junction held 6 bases outside the gene matches. This CDR3 reads CASRGTGSGAFF. The DNA for the CDR3 is TGTGCCAGCAGAGGGACAGGGAGCGGAGCTTTCTTT.

The genes are TRBV9 and TRBJ2-2; TRBD2 matches 11 bases. The V gene end was trimmed by 0 bases and the J gene end by 3 bases; junction bases not matched to a gene: 7. CDR3 length: 18 amino acids. The germline V gene encodes CDR1 SGDLS and CDR2 YYNGEE. This chain's CDR3 is CASSVEVSGGGDTGELFF. CDR3 nucleotide sequence: TGTGCCAGCAGCGTAGAGGTTAGCGGGGGGGGCGACACCGGGGAGCTGTTTTTT.

The chain combines TRBV28 with TRBJ2-2; 7 nucleotides align to TRBD1. CDR1 is MDHEN and CDR2 is SYDVKM in the germline V gene. The CDR3 covers 16 residues. The V and J ends lost 6 bases and 1 base, in that order; junction bases with no gene match: 8. The CDR3 region is CASRVRQGLNTGELFF. The CDR3 DNA follows: TGTGCCAGCAGAGTGAGACAGGGCCTGAACACCGGGGAGCTGTTTTTT.

This clone was recorded only once. The chain couples TRBV6-6 to TRBJ1-1; D unresolved. V gave up 11 bases and J gave up 7 bases, with 23 bases separating them. The CDR3 sequence is 14 residues long. Germline V gives CDR1 MNHNY, CDR2 SVGAGI (reference sequence). The chain's CDR3 is CAGSELPSRFEAFF. DNA for the CDR3: TGTGCCGGGTCGGAGTTGCCCTCCAGATTTGAAGCTTTCTTT.

The chain uses TRBV5-4 and TRBJ2-7, with 8 bases matching TRBD1. The CDR3 covers 14 residues. The V segment lost 4 bases and the J segment 4 bases; nucleotides outside the gene matches: 7. Germline V gene lookup returns CDR1 SGHNT and CDR2 YYREEE (reference sequence). CDR3 sequence (DNA): TGTGCCAGCAGCAGACAGGGGTCTCTGTACGAGCAGTACTTC. Translated: CASSRQGSLYEQYF.

The chain is built from TRBV19 and TRBJ2-7, with a possible D match to TRBD2 (5 bases). This CDR3 has 15 residues. Between the trimmed V and J ends, which lost 1 base and 6 bases, there was a span of 16 bases. Germline V CDR1 and CDR2: LNHDA, SQIVND (reference sequence). The CDR3 DNA follows: TGTGCCAGTAGTATAGGAGGGAGCCCTACTAGCGAGCAGTACTTC. Amino acid sequence: CASSIGGSPTSEQYF.

The chain links TRBV10-1 to TRBJ2-1, with D perhaps TRBD2 (7 bases). The CDR3 runs to 13 residues. Trimming took 9 bases from V and 6 from J, leaving 15 bases between them. Germline loops: CDR1 WNHNN, CDR2 SYGVQD (reference sequence). The CDR3 loop reads CASSRGAPNEQFF. In DNA, the CDR3 is TGCGCCAGTTCTCGGGGGGCCCCCAATGAGCAGTTCTTC.

This clone was observed a handful of times. The J gene is TRBJ1-5, the V gene TRBV29-1, with 8 positions matching TRBD1. Germline assignment: CDR1 SQVTM and CDR2 ANQGSEA. This CDR3 spans 12 amino acids. The ends lost 4 bases at V and 6 bases at J; junction bases unmatched: 2. CDR3 sequence reads: CSVGQGSQPQHF. In DNA, the CDR3 is TGCAGCGTTGGACAGGGGAGTCAGCCCCAGCATTTT.

The chain carries TRBV28 and TRBJ1-2; 7 bases line up with TRBD1. Germline V gives CDR1 MDHEN, CDR2 SYDVKM. V shed 6 bases, J shed 2 bases, and the junction held 12 bases outside the gene matches. The CDR3 runs to 16 residues. CDR3 DNA sequence: TGTGCCAGCAGGACGTTAAGACAGGGCGTCAACTATGGCTACACCTTC. As protein: CASRTLRQGVNYGYTF.

The chain has TRBV19 and TRBJ2-2, with a possible D match to TRBD2 (5 bases). Germline V lookup: CDR1 LNHDA, CDR2 SQIVND (reference sequence). V was shortened by 10 bases and J by 3 bases, with 15 bases between the two germline ends. This CDR3 comprises 14 residues. The CDR3 sequence is CAIQRERDTGELFF. The CDR3 DNA sequence: TGTGCCATCCAGAGGGAGAGGGACACCGGGGAGCTGTTTTTT.